This TCR beta chain was captured by sequencing in a study of T cell repertoires in aging, cancer and after chemotherapy. Amplification of TCR beta used genomic DNA extracted from peripheral blood. TRB rearrangements spanning V, D and J were amplified using mixed TRB-A/B primers. In TCRdb, the multiplex PCR reads were re-called with MiXCR into one record per CDR3 protein. The data show approximately 2,300 distinct CDR3 sequences, 40% to 55% seen once. Study conclusions and caveats: Age-matched healthy donors had significantly more diverse, less clonal blood TCR repertoires than untreated cancer patients.

The CDR3 runs to 13 residues. The germline V and J ends were trimmed by 0 bases and 7 bases, with 13 bases remaining between them. The germline CDR1 and CDR2 sequences are GTSNPN and SVGIG (reference sequence). This clonotype has a handful of counts. Its antigen is as yet unknown. The V call is TRBV30, the J call TRBJ2-7; D is possibly TRBD1 or TRBD2 (6 bases each). The specimen was blood. This clonotype was obtained from a human donor with a solid tumor. The CDR3 DNA sequence: TGTGCCTGGAGTGTACCCGGGGGCGGGGAGCAGTACTTC. This encodes CAWSVPGGGEQYF.